Shown below are 20 T cell receptor beta chains from a single sample sequenced in a study of blood T cell repertoires in COVID-19. Some clones are missing from TCRdb's copy, which holds only in-frame ones; the method was immunoSEQ multiplex PCR. The sample contains 120,000 to 150,000 clones, 82% of which appear only once. Sequencing was carried out using peripheral blood. The receptors come from a woman of 80 years or more with acute or convalescent COVID-19.

This chain joins TRBV7-3 and TRBJ2-3, with D possibly matching TRBD2 (6 bases). Trimming took 5 bases from V and 10 from J, leaving 13 bases between them. Germline V gene lookup returns CDR1 SGHTA and CDR2 FQGTGA. The length of the CDR3 is 12 residues. The CDR3 nucleotides are TGTGCCAGCAGCGTAGGTGGGGAGGCGCAGTATTTT. Amino acid sequence: CASSVGGEAQYF.

The chain is built from TRBV7-2 and TRBJ2-3; D gene unclear. Germline-derived CDR1 and CDR2 are SGHTA and FQGNSA. Trimming took off 1 base at V and 2 bases at J, with 16 bases between the two ends. The length of the CDR3 is 17 residues. CDR3 sequence (DNA): TGTGCCAGCAGCTTAGGACGACTGGTAGCCCACACAGATACGCAGTATTTT. It translates to CASSLGRLVAHTDTQYF.

The genes are TRBV2 and TRBJ1-5; possibly TRBD1 for D (6 bases). Germline lookup yields CDR1 SNHLY and CDR2 FYNNEI. V gave up 6 bases and J gave up 0 bases, with 9 bases separating them. The CDR3 has 14 residues. The CDR3 region is CASSRGYSNQPQHF. CDR3 DNA: TGTGCCAGCAGCAGGGGATATAGCAATCAGCCCCAGCATTTT.

DNA of the CDR3: TGTGCCAGCAGACCTCCCCACAGGGGGCTGTTCTTC. This gives the protein CASRPPHRGLFF. V usage is TRBV28 and J usage is TRBJ2-1; the match to TRBD1 covers 9 bases. This CDR3 contains 12 residues. Per the germline V gene, CDR1 is MDHEN and CDR2 is SYDVKM. Germline trimming cut 6 bases from V and 15 bases from J; bases unmatched to any gene: 9.

This clone has only a few counts. CDR3 amino acids: CASSLGSSSYNEQFF. CDR3 nucleotide sequence: TGTGCCAGCAGCCTCGGGAGTAGTTCCTACAATGAGCAGTTCTTC. The gene calls are TRBV7-2 and TRBJ2-1; weak D call: TRBD2 (6 bases). Germline CDR1 SGHTA, CDR2 FQGNSA. The CDR3 has 15 amino acids. V was pared by 5 bases and J by 1 base, with 12 bases between.

The sample holds one count of this clone. The chain recombines TRBV24-1 with TRBJ1-5, with a possible D match to TRBD1 (5 bases). This CDR3 has 14 residues. Trimming pared 3 bases from V and 9 bases from J, leaving 14 bases between. Germline-derived CDR1 and CDR2 are KGHDR and SFDVKD. CDR3: CATSDIRGSRPQHF. The CDR3 DNA is TGTGCCACCAGTGATATACGGGGGTCACGGCCCCAGCATTTT.

The genes are TRBV21-1 and TRBJ2-1; the table's D gene call, TRBD1, was not cross checked with the DNA. TRBV21-1 counts as a pseudogene. This CDR3 has 19 amino acids. Written as DNA, the CDR3 is TGTGCCAGCAGCAAAAAGGGACAGGGGGGACCCAGCTCCTACAATGAGCAGTTCTTC. Its translation is CASSKKGQGGPSSYNEQFF.

This clone was seen at least ten times. The chain employs TRBV28 and TRBJ2-1; 11 positions match TRBD2. J lost 9 bases, V lost 6 bases, and 7 bases had no gene match. CDR3 length: 14 residues. Germline CDR1 MDHEN, CDR2 SYDVKM. The CDR3 here is CASRTSGITGEQFF. In DNA, the CDR3 is TGTGCCAGCAGGACTAGCGGGATAACTGGTGAGCAGTTCTTC.

This clone has only one observation. The chain carries TRBV7-3 and TRBJ1-6; 9 nucleotides agree with TRBD1. The CDR3 covers 15 residues. The J segment lost 9 bases and the V segment lost 0 bases, leaving 3 bases of the junction unmatched. The germline CDR1 and CDR2 sequences are SGHTA and FQGTGA. CDR3 sequence (DNA): TGTGCCAGCAGCTTAACGGGACAGGGCGCTTCACCCCTCCACTTT. Its protein is CASSLTGQGASPLHF.

This chain uses TRBV6-5 with TRBJ2-1, with 8 bases lining up with TRBD2. The V gene end was trimmed by 6 bases and the J gene end by 5 bases; junction bases not matched to a gene: 9. Germline CDR1 MNHEY, CDR2 SVGAGI. This CDR3 is 15 amino acids long. CDR3 loop: CASSFTSGVHNEQFF. The CDR3 region has the DNA TGTGCCAGCAGCTTTACTAGCGGAGTCCACAATGAGCAGTTCTTC.

This clone has just one count. The genes are TRBV5-3 and TRBJ2-3; TRBD2 matches at 8 bases. TRBV5-3 is assigned to the ORF class and has an uncertain function. The V segment lost 0 bases and the J segment 0 bases; nucleotides outside the gene matches: 6. The CDR3 has 17 residues. CDR3 protein: CARSLGLAGMSTDTQYF. The CDR3 DNA reads TGTGCCAGAAGCTTGGGGCTAGCGGGCATGAGCACAGATACGCAGTATTTT.

This clone was seen once. The chain uses TRBV4-2 and TRBJ2-1; D possibly corresponds to TRBD2 (6 bases). The CDR3 contains 14 residues. V lost 1 base, J lost 5 bases, and 9 bases lay in between. The germline V gene has CDR1 LGHNA and CDR2 YNFKEQ. The CDR3 spells CASSQGDFNNEQFF. In DNA form, the CDR3 reads TGTGCCAGCAGCCAAGGGGACTTCAACAATGAGCAGTTCTTC.

The chain has TRBV13 and TRBJ2-5; 10 bases are a match to TRBD2. The CDR3 consists of 16 residues. The germline gives CDR1 PRHDT, CDR2 FYEKMQ (reference sequence). V shed 10 bases, J shed 1 base, and the junction held 12 bases outside the gene matches. In DNA form, the CDR3 reads TGTGCCATTTCGAATCTAGCGGGGGATAGCCAAGAGACCCAGTACTTC. Its protein product is CAISNLAGDSQETQYF.

The V and J genes are TRBV6-5 and TRBJ2-7, with D maybe TRBD1 (6 bases). Germline V gives CDR1 MNHEY, CDR2 SVGAGI. The CDR3 sequence is 15 residues long. V dropped 1 base and J dropped 3 bases, with 13 bases sitting between them. The CDR3 loop reads CASSYFLQGNYEQYF. In DNA, the CDR3 is TGTGCCAGCAGTTACTTTCTCCAGGGGAACTACGAGCAGTACTTC.

A remark on this clone: Within the sample, other DNA sequences also encode this same CDR3. This chain connects TRBV5-4 to TRBJ2-2, with TRBD1 matching over 7 bases. The CDR3 has 16 residues. With 5 bases clipped from V and 0 bases from J, the junction kept 7 bases outside the gene matches. The germline V gene encodes CDR1 SGHNT and CDR2 YYREEE (reference sequence). CDR3 nucleotides: TGTGCCAGCAGTAAACCGGGACAGTCGAACACCGGGGAGCTGTTTTTT. Its translation is CASSKPGQSNTGELFF.

This clone was counted only a few times. The chain has TRBV18 and TRBJ2-5; D is possibly TRBD1 (6 bases). The CDR3 runs to 13 residues. Trimming pared 4 bases from V and 3 bases from J, leaving 9 bases between. CDR1 KGHSH and CDR2 LQKENI come from the germline V gene. The CDR3 reads CASSRGREETQYF. The CDR3 nucleotides are TGTGCCAGCTCACGGGGGCGGGAAGAGACCCAGTACTTC.

The genes are TRBV5-6 and TRBJ2-7; D not resolved. Germline V lookup: CDR1 SGHDT, CDR2 YYEEEE. CDR3 length: 13 residues. The V gene lost 2 bases and the J gene lost 4 bases, with 10 bases spanning the gap. CDR3: CASSFSLEYEQYF. The CDR3 nucleotides read TGTGCCAGCAGCTTTAGTCTAGAGTACGAGCAGTACTTC.

This clone was detected only a few times. The same CDR3 also results from other DNA sequences found in this sample. V usage is TRBV5-1 and J usage is TRBJ1-1; 7 nucleotides agree with TRBD1. CDR3 length: 14 amino acids. The germline V gene has CDR1 SGHRS and CDR2 YFSETQ. V lost 4 bases and J lost 5; bases outside the gene matches: 8. This CDR3 reads CASSERQGGTEAFF. In DNA, the CDR3 is TGCGCCAGCAGCGAAAGACAGGGTGGGACTGAAGCTTTCTTT.

The J gene is TRBJ1-5, the V gene TRBV6-1; D may be TRBD1 (5 bases). This CDR3 region has 16 residues. V shed 4 bases and J shed 0 bases, with 13 bases lying between them. The germline CDR1 and CDR2 sequences are MNHNS and SASEGT. Written as DNA, the CDR3 is TGTGCCAGCAGTGGTCTACAGGTAGATAGCAATCAGCCCCAGCATTTT. Amino acids: CASSGLQVDSNQPQHF.

This chain uses TRBV6-5 with TRBJ1-2, with TRBD1 matching 7 bases. This CDR3 has 15 amino acids. J gave up 5 bases and V 0 bases, and 6 bases lay outside the gene matches. Germline-derived CDR1 and CDR2 are MNHEY and SVGAGI. CDR3 DNA sequence: TGTGCCAGCAGTTACTCGATGGGACAGAATTATGGCTACACCTTC. This translates into CASSYSMGQNYGYTF.